A single sample gave rise to the 29 T cell receptor beta chains below, sequenced in a study of CD8 T cells in ankylosing spondylitis. Their antigen targets remain unknown. Points from the study as a whole: Characteristic, it appeared, of ankylosing spondylitis blood was a TCR beta motif of eight highly homologous variants.

TCRdb used MiXCR to reprocess the 5' RACE reads, holding one entry per CDR3 protein. Here the sample spans more than 650,000 distinct CDR3 sequences, 12% being singletons. The material sequenced was blood, either unsorted or a sorted T cell fraction (not recorded which). All receptors derive from a male donor with ankylosing spondylitis.

This clonotype has ten or more counts. This CDR3 reads CASSLLGETQYF. The DNA of the CDR3 is TGTGCCAGCAGCTTACTAGGGGAGACCCAGTACTTC. This chain uses TRBV7-2 with TRBJ2-5; D is ambiguous. Looked up from germline, CDR1 is SGHTA and CDR2 is FQGNSA. V lost 2 bases and J 5 bases, leaving 6 bases between the germline ends. CDR3 length equals 12 residues. Variable domain in full (rest from reference TRBV7-2 and TRBJ2-5): GAGVSQSPSNKVTEKGKDVELRCDPISGHTALYWYRQSLGQGLEFLIYFQGNSAPDKSGLPSDRFSAERTGGSVSTLTIQRTQQEDSAVYLCASSLLGETQYFGPGTRLLVL.

In this sample, this clonotype turned up many times. V is TRBV11-3 and J is TRBJ1-1; a weak D match, TRBD1 (5 bases). Germline CDR1 is SGHNT and CDR2 is YENEEA. Trimming cost V 4 bases and J 3 bases, with 9 bases left between them. The CDR3 runs 13 residues. CDR3 loop: CASSWDSHTEAFF. The CDR3, as DNA: TGTGCCAGCAGCTGGGACTCCCACACTGAAGCTTTCTTT.

This clonotype was seen only a few times. The V gene is TRBV20-1, the J gene TRBJ1-1, with D perhaps TRBD1 (5 bases). Germline V CDR1 and CDR2: DFQATT, SNEGSKA (reference sequence). This CDR3 has 15 residues. V was shortened by 0 bases and J by 3 bases, with 14 bases between the two germline ends. The CDR3 nucleotides are TGCAGTGCTAGAGATACGGCTCCGGGGGACACTGAAGCTTTCTTT. Its protein is CSARDTAPGDTEAFF.

There are a few counts of this clonotype. The chain recombines TRBV5-1 with TRBJ2-3, with a tentative D call TRBD2 (5 bases). The V gene's germline CDR1 is SGHRS and CDR2 YFSETQ. V lost 4 bases and J 1 base, leaving 13 bases between the germline ends. The CDR3 contains 15 residues. The CDR3 sequence is CASSRWGVGTDTQYF. The CDR3 DNA follows: TGCGCCAGCAGCCGGTGGGGAGTCGGCACAGATACGCAGTATTTT.

The J gene is TRBJ2-4, the V gene TRBV20-1; 7 bases are shared with TRBD1. J was trimmed by 7 bases and V by 2 bases; bases with no gene match: 5. Per the germline V gene, CDR1 is DFQATT and CDR2 is SNEGSKA (reference sequence). This CDR3 region has 13 residues. CDR3 amino acids: CSARTGAGNIQYF. CDR3 nucleotide sequence: TGCAGTGCTAGAACAGGGGCAGGGAACATTCAGTACTTC.

The chain joins TRBV28 to TRBJ2-1; 7 nucleotides agree with TRBD1. Germline CDR1 MDHEN, CDR2 SYDVKM. With 2 bases clipped from V and 9 bases from J, the junction kept 1 base outside the gene matches. This CDR3 has 12 amino acids. In DNA form, the CDR3 reads TGTGCCAGCAGTTTAGCAGGGGGTGAGCAGTTCTTC. It specifies CASSLAGGEQFF. The complete variable domain, with remaining parts taken from reference TRBV28 and TRBJ2-1, reads DVKVTQSSRYLVKRTGEKVFLECVQDMDHENMFWYRQDPGLGLRLIYFSYDVKMKEKGDIPEGYSVSREKKERFSLILESASTNQTSMYLCASSLAGGEQFFGPGTRLTVL.

The chain employs TRBV11-2 and TRBJ2-3; tentative D call: TRBD2 (6 bases). Trimming removed 2 bases at V and 4 bases at J, with 22 bases between. Germline-derived CDR1 and CDR2 are SGHAT and FQNNGV. The CDR3 is 18 amino acids. CDR3: CASSLRLGGTEGADTQYF. The CDR3 nucleotides are TGTGCCAGCAGCTTACGGTTAGGCGGGACCGAAGGGGCAGATACGCAGTATTTT. Combining the CDR3 with reference TRBV11-2 and TRBJ2-3 gives the whole variable domain EAGVAQSPRYKIIEKRQSVAFWCNPISGHATLYWYQQILGQGPKLLIQFQNNGVVDDSQLPKDRFSAERLKGVDSTLKIQPAKLEDSAVYLCASSLRLGGTEGADTQYFGPGTRLTVL.

This clonotype was observed at least ten times. CDR3: CSARGALDEKLFF. CDR3 in DNA: TGCAGCGCCAGGGGGGCCCTGGATGAAAAACTGTTTTTT. This chain connects TRBV29-1 to TRBJ1-4; 7 positions match TRBD1. Per germline, CDR1 SQVTM and CDR2 ANQGSEA. Trimming took 7 bases from V and 6 from J; bases not matched to a gene: 8. This CDR3 has 13 amino acids.

The table lists this clonotype with a few counts. The V gene is TRBV12-3 or TRBV12-4, the J gene TRBJ2-7, with D perhaps matching TRBD1 or TRBD2 (7 bases each). CDR3 length: 14 residues. V dropped 6 bases and J dropped 5 bases, with 17 bases sitting between them. The CDR3 DNA sequence: TGTGCCAGCAGCCCGAGTGCAGGGGGGGACGAGCAGTACTTC. This gives the protein CASSPSAGGDEQYF.

This clonotype was seen ten or more times. This chain uses TRBV5-1 with TRBJ2-7; tentatively, D is TRBD1 or TRBD2 (5 bases each). The V and J ends lost 4 bases and 0 bases respectively, with 14 bases between them. The CDR3 consists of 15 residues. CDR1 is SGHRS and CDR2 is YFSETQ in the germline V gene. DNA for the CDR3: TGCGCCAGCAGCCCGGGGACGGTGAGCTCCTACGAGCAGTACTTC. It is translated as CASSPGTVSSYEQYF.

There are a few counts of this clonotype. This chain uses TRBV7-2 with TRBJ1-5; the D is unclear. Germline CDR1 SGHTA, CDR2 FQGNSA. There are 14 residues in the CDR3. The V end was cut by 5 bases, the J end by 4 bases, with 12 bases between. CDR3 coding DNA: TGTGCCAGCAGCCTCACAAATATTAATCAGCCCCAGCATTTT. As protein: CASSLTNINQPQHF.

This rearrangement joins TRBV18 to TRBJ2-5, with 7 bases that match TRBD1. This CDR3 is built from 14 residues. Germline V gene data show CDR1 as KGHSH and CDR2 as LQKENI. J was trimmed by 1 base and V by 3 bases; bases with no gene match: 2. Written as DNA, the CDR3 is TGTGCCAGCTCACCGGACAGGATCCAAGAGACCCAGTACTTC. Translation gives CASSPDRIQETQYF. The whole variable domain, remainder taken from reference TRBV18 and TRBJ2-5, is NAGVMQNPRHLVRRRGQEARLRCSPMKGHSHVYWYRQLPEEGLKFMVYLQKENIIDESGMPKERFSAEFPKEGPSILRIQQVVRGDSAAYFCASSPDRIQETQYFGPGTRLLVL.

V gene TRBV11-1 combines with J gene TRBJ2-5, with TRBD2 matching 7 bases. The CDR3 extends over 15 amino acids. Germline CDR1 is SGHAT and CDR2 is FQDESV (reference sequence). Germline trimming cut 3 bases from V and 5 bases from J; bases unmatched to any gene: 9. The CDR3 coding sequence is TGTGCCAGCAGCTTCCGGGGAGGGAAGTTGGAGACCCAGTACTTC. It encodes CASSFRGGKLETQYF.

This clonotype showed up just a few times. This chain links TRBV7-3 with TRBJ1-3; tentatively, D is TRBD1 (5 bases). This CDR3 has 15 residues. Germline CDR1 is SGHTA and CDR2 is FQGTGA. V lost 5 bases, J lost 2 bases, and 13 bases lay in between. The CDR3 reads CASSPQGSPGNTIYF. In nucleotides, the CDR3 is TGTGCCAGCAGCCCCCAGGGCTCGCCTGGAAACACCATATATTTT.

This clonotype was seen many times. This rearrangement joins TRBV12-5 to TRBJ1-5; the D gene is possibly TRBD1 (5 bases). The CDR3 extends over 14 amino acids. Germline CDR1 reads LGHNT; CDR2 reads FRNRAP. Trimming removed 7 bases at V and 4 bases at J, with 14 bases between. The DNA of the CDR3 is TGTGCTAGTGCCTTGACGGGGCTTAATCAGCCCCAGCATTTT. It specifies CASALTGLNQPQHF.

This clonotype turned up a few times. Written as DNA, the CDR3 is TGCAGTGCTCGCCGGGACAGGGGAAGCGAGCAGTACTTC. Its translation is CSARRDRGSEQYF. The rearrangement links TRBV20-1 to TRBJ2-7, with 10 bases fitting TRBD1. The CDR3 sequence is 13 residues long. Germline values: CDR1 DFQATT, CDR2 SNEGSKA (reference sequence). J lost 6 bases, V lost 5 bases, and 7 bases had no gene match.

This clonotype was counted between two and nine times. The genes are TRBV7-2 and TRBJ2-1; a possible D gene is TRBD2 (6 bases). From germline, CDR1 is SGHTA and CDR2 FQGNSA. V was shortened by 5 bases and J by 15 bases, with 20 bases between the two germline ends. The CDR3 runs to 13 residues. The chain's CDR3 is CASSPPGLLQVFF. The CDR3 DNA reads as TGTGCCAGCAGCCCGCCGGGACTCCTCCAAGTGTTCTTC.

The chain employs TRBV5-1 and TRBJ1-1; D ambiguous. V lost 4 bases and J lost 1, with 11 bases in between. This CDR3 has 14 residues. Germline lookup yields CDR1 SGHRS and CDR2 YFSETQ. The CDR3 spells CASSLFEGNTEAFF. The DNA for the CDR3 is TGCGCCAGCAGCCTATTTGAGGGGAACACTGAAGCTTTCTTT.

This clonotype was detected ten times or more. This sequence joins TRBV5-1 and TRBJ2-5; TRBD2 matches at 12 bases. Germline-derived CDR1 and CDR2 are SGHRS and YFSETQ. The V gene end was trimmed by 5 bases and the J gene end by 5 bases; junction bases not matched to a gene: 16. This CDR3 spans 18 amino acids. CDR3 region: CASRTGTSGFKKFETQYF. The CDR3 coding sequence is TGCGCCAGCAGGACCGGGACTAGCGGGTTCAAAAAATTTGAGACCCAGTACTTC.

This clonotype was counted ten times or more. The chain joins TRBV5-1 to TRBJ2-1, with TRBD2 as a possible D gene (6 bases). V gave up 4 bases and J gave up 9 bases, with 17 bases separating them. The CDR3 length is 14 residues. Germline loops: CDR1 SGHRS, CDR2 YFSETQ. The CDR3 protein is CASSPGTGRAEQFF. CDR3 coding DNA: TGCGCCAGCAGCCCTGGGACTGGACGAGCTGAGCAGTTCTTC.

This clonotype was seen more than once but under ten times. The rearrangement joins TRBV30 to TRBJ2-3; no definite D call. In germline, CDR1 is GTSNPN, CDR2 SVGIG (reference sequence). The CDR3 extends over 14 amino acids. Here the CDR3 reads CATSQATLTDTQYF. CDR3 nucleotides: TGTGCGACTTCTCAGGCTACCCTCACAGATACGCAGTATTTT.

This clonotype was recorded at least ten times. This sequence joins TRBV5-1 and TRBJ1-1; D might be TRBD1 (5 bases). V lost 5 bases to trimming and J lost 3 bases, with 11 bases between them. The germline CDR1 and CDR2 sequences are SGHRS and YFSETQ. The CDR3 is 13 amino acids. The CDR3 loop is CASRLGHDTEAFF. For the CDR3, the DNA is TGCGCCAGCAGACTCGGACACGACACTGAAGCTTTCTTT. The full variable domain, rest sourced from reference TRBV5-1 and TRBJ1-1, is KAGVTQTPRYLIKTRGQQVTLSCSPISGHRSVSWYQQTPGQGLQFLFEYFSETQRNKGNFPGRFSGRQFSNSRSEMNVSTLELGDSALYLCASRLGHDTEAFFGQGTRLTVV.

The chain carries TRBV7-2 and TRBJ2-5; 11 bases fit TRBD2. The CDR3 sequence is 15 residues long. The germline gives CDR1 SGHTA, CDR2 FQGNSA. V lost 6 bases and J lost 2; bases outside the gene matches: 5. The CDR3 reads CASSRLAGIQETQYF. The CDR3 DNA follows: TGTGCCAGCAGTCGACTAGCGGGGATTCAAGAGACCCAGTACTTC.

There are a few counts of this clonotype. The chain recombines TRBV4-3 with TRBJ1-6; D is undetermined. The CDR3 contains 16 residues. V gave up 1 base and J gave up 7 bases, with 14 bases separating them. CDR1 LGHNA and CDR2 YSLEER come from the germline V gene. CDR3 in DNA: TGCGCCAGCAGCCAAGTGGTCGGAACCGAGAATTCACCCCTCCACTTT. Translating gives CASSQVVGTENSPLHF.

This chain connects TRBV24-1 to TRBJ2-1; tentatively, D is TRBD2 (6 bases). The CDR3 totals 16 residues. Germline values: CDR1 KGHDR, CDR2 SFDVKD. With 4 bases removed from V and 4 bases from J, the gap between germline ends came to 16 bases. The CDR3 spells CATSDLGMGGYNEQFF. The CDR3 nucleotides are TGTGCCACCAGTGACTTAGGGATGGGGGGATACAATGAGCAGTTCTTC.

The chain uses TRBV29-1 and TRBJ2-4; TRBD2 is a possible D gene (5 bases). Germline V gives CDR1 SQVTM, CDR2 ANQGSEA. The CDR3 spans 16 residues. V was trimmed by 2 bases and J by 4 bases, leaving 18 bases between them. The CDR3 DNA reads as TGCAGCGTTGAAATCCGTGGATGGGAGCCAAAAAACATTCAGTACTTC. This sequence encodes CSVEIRGWEPKNIQYF.

This chain links TRBV6-5 with TRBJ2-7; TRBD1 aligns across 7 bases. The V and J ends lost 3 bases and 3 bases, in that order; junction bases with no gene match: 8. There are 15 residues in the CDR3. Germline V gives CDR1 MNHEY, CDR2 SVGAGI. The CDR3 loop is CASSYTGQVVYEQYF. For the CDR3, the DNA is TGTGCCAGCAGTTATACAGGACAGGTGGTCTACGAGCAGTACTTC.

DNA for the CDR3: TGTGCCAGCAGCTTAGCGGGAGTAGCGCAGTACTTC. Encoded protein: CASSLAGVAQYF. The chain recombines TRBV7-9 with TRBJ2-7, with a weak D call TRBD2 (5 bases). Trimming shortened V by 0 bases and J by 9 bases, and 9 bases separated the two germline ends. The CDR3 covers 12 residues. Germline CDR1 SEHNR, CDR2 FQNEAQ (reference sequence).

This clonotype was found a few times. The chain links TRBV6-2 or TRBV6-3 to TRBJ1-1; D ambiguous. V was trimmed by 8 bases and J by 7 bases, leaving 14 bases between them. The CDR3 has 12 amino acids. Germline V gene sequence: CDR1 MNHEY, CDR2 SVGEGT. CDR3 residues: CASGFGRSEAFF. The CDR3 DNA follows: TGTGCCAGCGGGTTCGGACGGAGTGAAGCTTTCTTT.